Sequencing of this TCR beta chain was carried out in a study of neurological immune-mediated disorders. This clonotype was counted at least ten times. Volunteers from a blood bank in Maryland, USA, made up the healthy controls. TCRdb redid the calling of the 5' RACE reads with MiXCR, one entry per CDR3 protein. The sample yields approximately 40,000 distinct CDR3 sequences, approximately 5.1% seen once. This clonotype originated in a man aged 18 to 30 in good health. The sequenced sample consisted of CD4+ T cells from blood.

Here the CDR3 reads CASSLSGSSYNEQFF. The CDR3 DNA follows: TGTGCCAGCAGTTTATCAGGGAGCTCCTACAATGAGCAGTTCTTC. The rearrangement links TRBV12-3 or TRBV12-4 to TRBJ2-1; D could derive from TRBD1 or TRBD2 (5 bases each). V was cut by 2 bases and J by 0 bases, with 8 bases left in between. There are 15 residues in the CDR3.